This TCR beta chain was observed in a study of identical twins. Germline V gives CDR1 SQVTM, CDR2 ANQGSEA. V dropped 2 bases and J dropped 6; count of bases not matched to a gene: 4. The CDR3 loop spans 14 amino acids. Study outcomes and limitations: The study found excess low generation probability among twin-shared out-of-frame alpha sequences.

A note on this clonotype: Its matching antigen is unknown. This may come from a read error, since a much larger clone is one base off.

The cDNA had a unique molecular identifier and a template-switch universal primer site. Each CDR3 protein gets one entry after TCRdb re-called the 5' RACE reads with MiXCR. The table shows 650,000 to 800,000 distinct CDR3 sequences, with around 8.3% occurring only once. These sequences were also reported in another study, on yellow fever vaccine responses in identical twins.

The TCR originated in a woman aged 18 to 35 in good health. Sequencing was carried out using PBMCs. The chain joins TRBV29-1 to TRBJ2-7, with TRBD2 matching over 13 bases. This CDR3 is CSVERTSGGSEQYV. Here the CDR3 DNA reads TGCAGCGTTGAAAGGACTAGCGGGGGATCCGAGCAGTACGTC.